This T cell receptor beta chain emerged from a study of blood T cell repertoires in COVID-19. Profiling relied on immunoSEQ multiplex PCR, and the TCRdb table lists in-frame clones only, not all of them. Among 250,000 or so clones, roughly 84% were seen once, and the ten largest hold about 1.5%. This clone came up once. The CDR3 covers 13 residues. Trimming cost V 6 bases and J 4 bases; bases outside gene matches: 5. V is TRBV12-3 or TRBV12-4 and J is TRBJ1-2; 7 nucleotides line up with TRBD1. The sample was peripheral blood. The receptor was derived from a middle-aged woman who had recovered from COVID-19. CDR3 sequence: CASSSGTAYGYTF. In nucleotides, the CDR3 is TGTGCCAGCAGCTCCGGGACAGCCTATGGCTACACCTTC.